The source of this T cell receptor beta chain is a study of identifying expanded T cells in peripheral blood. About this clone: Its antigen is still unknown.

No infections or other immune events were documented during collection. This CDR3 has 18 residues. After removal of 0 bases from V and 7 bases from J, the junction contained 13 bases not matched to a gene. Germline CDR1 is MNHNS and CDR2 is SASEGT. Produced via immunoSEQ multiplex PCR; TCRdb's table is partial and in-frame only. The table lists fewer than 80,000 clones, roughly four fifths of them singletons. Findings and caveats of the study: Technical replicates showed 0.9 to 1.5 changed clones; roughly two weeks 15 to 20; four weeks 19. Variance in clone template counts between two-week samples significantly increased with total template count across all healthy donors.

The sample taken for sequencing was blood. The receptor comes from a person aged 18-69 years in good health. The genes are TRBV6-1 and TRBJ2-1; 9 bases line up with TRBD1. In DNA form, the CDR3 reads TGTGCCAGCAGTGAAGCGCCCAGCTCCGGGACAGGGAGGAATGAGCAGTTCTTC. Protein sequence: CASSEAPSSGTGRNEQFF.